The entry that follows covers one TCR beta chain sequence. The antigen is unknown. The data are from a study of CD8+CD57+ T cells in acquired aplastic anemia. Background on the study: Recorded DNA amounts for sorted CD4+ and CD8+ cells had an average of approximately 2.9 ug. As sequenced from healthy donors, CD4+ cells averaged roughly 10 million reads.

Genomic DNA was employed as the template in profiling TCR beta VDJ and CDR3. TCRdb processed the reads anew with MiXCR; each CDR3 protein has one entry. The data contain about 180,000 distinct CDR3 sequences, about 47% of them seen just once; the ten biggest clones take up under 3%. CDR3 length: 13 residues. With 1 base removed from V and 5 bases from J, the gap between germline ends came to 9 bases. The germline V gene encodes CDR1 LNHDA and CDR2 SQIVND (reference sequence). Study conclusions and caveats: Patients had twenty-nine CD8+ CDR3 sequences in common with controls (the shared set). In CD8+ cells, Simpson's diversity showed no significant difference between patients and controls.

This rearrangement joins TRBV19 to TRBJ2-7; D might be TRBD1 or TRBD2, each matching 5 bases. Sequenced sample: sorted CD4+, CD8+, or CD8+CD57+ T cells (not recorded which) from PBMCs. The clonotype comes from a human donor in good health. The CDR3 is CASSIAGSDEQYF. The CDR3 coding sequence is TGTGCCAGTAGTATAGCAGGGAGCGACGAGCAGTACTTC.